This T cell receptor beta chain was recorded in a study of blood T cell repertoires in COVID-19. Whole-study context: T cells, B-cell-depleted T cells, or PBMCs supplied cDNA or gDNA.

Produced via immunoSEQ multiplex PCR; TCRdb's table is partial and in-frame only. Of about 98,000 clones in the sample, approximately 82% were seen once. Germline values: CDR1 SQVTM, CDR2 ANQGSEA. The CDR3 has 15 residues. Trimming shortened V by 3 bases and J by 4 bases, and 16 bases separated the two germline ends. This clone was recorded only once. Sequences were obtained from peripheral blood. The chain has TRBV29-1 and TRBJ2-1; possible D gene TRBD2, 5 bases. The source of this sequence is a man aged 60-69 years with active or convalescent COVID-19. The CDR3 DNA follows: TGCAGCGTTGAGATAAGCGGTAGGATATACAATGAGCAGTTCTTC. Amino acid sequence: CSVEISGRIYNEQFF.